The 19 T cell receptor beta chains presented below share a single source sample, sequenced in a study of CXCR3-negative and CXCR3-positive naive CD8 T cells. The libraries of TRB cDNA were prepared using 5' RACE with UMI labels. TCRdb re-called the 5' RACE reads; one entry per CDR3 protein, DNA not given. Its table records roughly 110,000 distinct CDR3 sequences. Study results and caveats: Greater hydrophobicity was found in TRB CDR3s of CXCR3-positive naive cells than of CXCR3-negative naive cells.

No antigens are known for them. Source material: naive CXCR3+ CD8+ T cells from blood. Sample subset: CD45RO-CCR7+CD27+CD95- naive CD8+ T cells expressing CXCR3 (TNR3+). These receptor sequences come from a human donor in good health. Some clones in this sample may be carry-over from other donors' samples.

The rearrangement uses TRBV29-1 and TRBJ2-7; TCRdb proposes TRBD2, but this gene call is untestable without DNA. The CDR3 has 17 residues. Looked up from germline, CDR1 is SQVTM and CDR2 is ANQGSEA. CDR3 loop: CSVDGLAGGPSSYEQYF.

The J gene is TRBJ2-2, the V gene TRBV7-3; the D call of TRBD2 rests on TCRdb alone, since no DNA is present to check it. Germline CDR1 and CDR2: SGHTA and FQGTGA. The CDR3 is 15 residues long. CDR3 protein: CASSPGDGGMWELFF.

The chain combines TRBV10-3 with TRBJ1-2; TCRdb lists TRBD1, though no DNA is available to test this call. This CDR3 is 19 amino acids long. CDR1 is ENHRY and CDR2 is SYGVKD in the germline V gene. The CDR3 loop is CAISGQGLTEERFSYGYTF.

This rearrangement joins TRBV4-1 to TRBJ2-5; TCRdb gives TRBD1 as the D gene, but with no DNA this cannot be confirmed. The CDR3 is 15 amino acids. Germline V gives CDR1 MGHRA, CDR2 YSYEKL. CDR3 loop: CASSQGGGARETQYF.

The chain is built from TRBV5-1 and TRBJ2-7; TCRdb reports TRBD2, a call that lacks DNA to check it against. Germline CDR1 is SGHRS and CDR2 is YFSETQ. The length of the CDR3 is 16 residues. CDR3 protein: CASSLDGGAIYYEQYF.

The chain couples TRBV7-8 to TRBJ2-7; the D call from TCRdb, TRBD2, cannot be confirmed without DNA. This CDR3 has 16 amino acids. Per germline, CDR1 SGHVS and CDR2 FQNEAQ. This CDR3 reads CASSVGLAGYSYEQYF. The variable domain in full, completed from reference TRBV7-8 and TRBJ2-7, reads GAGVSQSPRYKVAKRGQDVALRCDPISGHVSLFWYQQALGQGPEFLTYFQNEAQLDKSGLPSDRFFAERPEGSVSTLKIQRTQQEDSAVYLCASSVGLAGYSYEQYFGPGTRLTVT.

V usage is TRBV29-1 and J usage is TRBJ2-7; lacking DNA, the TRBD2 call made by TCRdb goes unchecked. The CDR3 covers 12 residues. From germline, CDR1 is SQVTM and CDR2 ANQGSEA. Here the CDR3 reads CSVATSGYEQYF.

The J gene is TRBJ2-7, the V gene TRBV7-9; TCRdb's D call of TRBD2 is untestable without DNA. The CDR3 has 17 amino acids. Germline V gene sequence: CDR1 SEHNR, CDR2 FQNEAQ (reference sequence). CDR3 loop: CASSPKAVGTSYYEQYF.

The V gene is TRBV12-3 or TRBV12-4, the J gene TRBJ1-5. This CDR3 region has 13 residues. CDR3 region: CASSFGPNQPQHF.

V usage is TRBV29-1 and J usage is TRBJ1-1; TCRdb proposes TRBD1, but this gene call is untestable without DNA. Per germline, CDR1 SQVTM and CDR2 ANQGSEA. This CDR3 has 14 residues. The CDR3 spells CSVWDGYMNTEAFF.

The chain uses TRBV3-1 and TRBJ2-3; TCRdb indicates TRBD2, and absent DNA this call remains unverified. The CDR3 totals 16 residues. Germline CDR1 LGHDT, CDR2 YNNKEL (reference sequence). The CDR3 here is CASSLLAGAVTDTQYF.

This chain links TRBV5-1 with TRBJ1-1. Germline V gives CDR1 SGHRS, CDR2 YFSETQ. This CDR3 region has 14 residues. CDR3 residues: CASSLGGKSTEAFF.

The chain links TRBV29-1 to TRBJ2-2. CDR1 and CDR2 from the germline V gene are SQVTM and ANQGSEA. The CDR3 is 12 residues long. CDR3 sequence: CSVSEPTGELFF.

The genes are TRBV19 and TRBJ2-1; the D gene TCRdb calls, TRBD1, cannot be checked with no DNA. Germline V gene data show CDR1 as LNHDA and CDR2 as SQIVND (reference sequence). This CDR3 is built from 15 residues. The CDR3 loop is CASSLTQGIYNEQFF.

The V gene is TRBV20-1, the J gene TRBJ2-2; TCRdb's D call, TRBD2, is unchecked because there is no DNA. Germline lookup yields CDR1 DFQATT and CDR2 SNEGSKA (reference sequence). The CDR3 runs to 16 residues. The CDR3 here is CSAERGGGAITGELFF.

The genes are TRBV7-2 and TRBJ1-1. The CDR3 covers 15 residues. The germline V gene encodes CDR1 SGHTA and CDR2 FQGNSA. CDR3 sequence: CASSLEAAMNTEAFF.

The CDR3 here is CASSEGTGKTGELFF. The chain links TRBV2 to TRBJ2-2; the D call from TCRdb, TRBD1, cannot be confirmed without DNA. CDR3 length equals 15 residues. Germline CDR1 is SNHLY and CDR2 is FYNNEI.

J is TRBJ2-6 and V is TRBV9; TCRdb's D call of TRBD1 is untestable without DNA. This CDR3 is built from 21 residues. Germline-derived CDR1 and CDR2 are SGDLS and YYNGEE. The CDR3 spells CASSDRDRTLVPSSGANVLTF.

The gene calls are TRBV3-1 and TRBJ2-1. Germline assignment: CDR1 LGHDT and CDR2 YNNKEL (reference sequence). The CDR3 extends over 13 amino acids. The CDR3 here is CASSQGEYNEQFF.